The source of this TCR beta chain is a study of regulatory T cells in long-lasting Graves disease. Overall study findings and caveats: Peripheral blood alone, not thyroid tissue, underwent study. Whereas new patients shared 966 public clonotypes, persistent patients shared more, at about 3,000.

CDR1 SEHNR and CDR2 FQNEAQ come from the germline V gene (reference sequence). This CDR3 comprises 12 residues. V dropped 2 bases and J dropped 13 bases, with 12 bases sitting between them. This clonotype was seen repeatedly, ten times or more. No antigen is known for it. Documented time point: newly diagnosed GD, antithyroid drugs for less than 3 months. PBMC RNA was the source of the TCR library. TCR beta libraries were built with iRepertoire HTBI primers and Arm-PCR of CDR3 regions. How the authors handled the data: The samples yielded 62 TRBV and more than twelve TRBJ segments. TCRdb called the multiplex PCR reads again in MiXCR, with one record for every CDR3 protein. What appears here as the V and J calls and clone size reflects TCRdb's work, not the paper's. The sample consists of about 470,000 distinct CDR3 sequences, under 15% of them appearing once. This same sample was also part of a study on T cells in Graves' hyperthyroidism and ophthalmopathy.

This receptor was identified in a woman in her thirties with Graves disease. Sequenced here: peripheral blood mononuclear cells (PBMCs), sampled at new diagnosis, from a patient treated with antithyroid drugs. V and J are TRBV7-9 and TRBJ2-4; D not certain. CDR3 sequence (DNA): TGTGCCAGCAGCTTATCGGACGGCTCCCAGTACTTC. It translates to CASSLSDGSQYF.